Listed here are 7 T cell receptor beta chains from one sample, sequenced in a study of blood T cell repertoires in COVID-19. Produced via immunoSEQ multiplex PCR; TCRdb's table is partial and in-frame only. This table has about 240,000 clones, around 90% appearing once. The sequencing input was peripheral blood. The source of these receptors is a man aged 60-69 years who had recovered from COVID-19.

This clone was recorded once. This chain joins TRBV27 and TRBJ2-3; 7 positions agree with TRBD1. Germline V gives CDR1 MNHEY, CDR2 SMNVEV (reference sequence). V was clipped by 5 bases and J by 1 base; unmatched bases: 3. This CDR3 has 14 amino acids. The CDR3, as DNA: TGTGCCAGCAGTGGGACAGCCCGCACAGATACGCAGTATTTT. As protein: CASSGTARTDTQYF.

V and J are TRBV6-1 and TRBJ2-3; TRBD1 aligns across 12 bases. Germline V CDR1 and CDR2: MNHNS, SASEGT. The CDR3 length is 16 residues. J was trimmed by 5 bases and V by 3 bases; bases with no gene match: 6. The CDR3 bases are TGTGCCAGCAGTGAGAGGGGACAGGGGGCAAGAGATACGCAGTATTTT. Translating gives CASSERGQGARDTQYF.

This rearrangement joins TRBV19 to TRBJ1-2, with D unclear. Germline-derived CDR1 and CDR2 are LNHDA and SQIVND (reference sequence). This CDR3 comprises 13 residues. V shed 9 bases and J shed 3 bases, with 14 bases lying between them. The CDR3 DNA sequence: TGTGCCAGAACGGGGTTCTCGGACTATGGCTACACCTTC. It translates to CARTGFSDYGYTF.

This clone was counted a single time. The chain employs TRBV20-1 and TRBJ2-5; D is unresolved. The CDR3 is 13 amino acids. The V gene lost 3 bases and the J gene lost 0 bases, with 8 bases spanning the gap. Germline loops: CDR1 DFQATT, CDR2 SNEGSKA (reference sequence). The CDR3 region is CSASYGNQETQYF. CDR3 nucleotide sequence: TGCAGTGCTAGTTACGGTAACCAAGAGACCCAGTACTTC.

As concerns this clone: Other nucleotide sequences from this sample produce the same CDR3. CDR3 in amino acids: CAWSRESSYNSPLHF. In DNA form, the CDR3 reads TGTGCCTGGAGTAGAGAGAGCTCCTATAATTCACCCCTCCACTTT. This chain links TRBV30 with TRBJ1-6, with unresolved D. Trimming removed 2 bases at V and 0 bases at J, with 8 bases between. The length of the CDR3 is 15 residues. Germline lookup yields CDR1 GTSNPN and CDR2 SVGIG (reference sequence).

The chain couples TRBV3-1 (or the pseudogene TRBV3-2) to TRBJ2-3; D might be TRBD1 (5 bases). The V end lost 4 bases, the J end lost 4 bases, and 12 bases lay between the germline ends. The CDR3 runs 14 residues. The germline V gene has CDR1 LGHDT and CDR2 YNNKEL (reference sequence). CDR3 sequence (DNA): TGTGCCAGCAGCCCCAGGACACGAGCAGATACGCAGTATTTT. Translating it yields CASSPRTRADTQYF.

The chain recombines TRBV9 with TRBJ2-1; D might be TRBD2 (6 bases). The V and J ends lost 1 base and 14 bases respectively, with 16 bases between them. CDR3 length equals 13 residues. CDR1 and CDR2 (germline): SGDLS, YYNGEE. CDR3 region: CASSVRGTDVEFF. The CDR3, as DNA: TGTGCCAGCAGCGTACGAGGGACTGATGTGGAGTTCTTC.